Listed below are T cell receptor beta chains from one sample, sequenced in a study of shared clonotypes between healthy human individuals. TCRdb keeps only in-frame clones here, not all; method: immunoSEQ multiplex PCR. Of around 2.1 million clones in the sample, more than 85% are singletons; the top ten hold 1.5% to 2%. Specimen: naive CD8+ T cells from PBMCs. These receptors all come from a man between 18 and 35 years old in good health. Some clones in this sample may be carry-over from other donors' samples. Both conserved end residues are part of each CDR3. Clone size is given for some rows only: seen once, a few or many times, or a class if the clone is expanded.

.,TRBJ2-7,18,TRBV7-6,CASSLGGTYGPKSYEQYF
.,TRBJ1-5,12,TRBV28,CASTEPNQPQHF
.,TRBJ2-7,13,TRBV25-1,CASSEVGDYEQYF
.,TRBJ1-2,12,TRBV2,CASTEGYYGYTF
.,TRBJ2-3,16,TRBV6-5,CASSSYPGLSTDTQYF
.,TRBJ2-2,22,TRBV28,CASSTDVIGTYAGEAVAGELFF
.,TRBJ2-7,14,TRBV19,CASSIQAGSYEQYF
once,TRBJ2-1,15,TRBV7-9,CASSLTLAGNNEQFF
few,TRBJ1-1,14,TRBV28,CASSVKGGNTEAFF
.,TRBJ2-1,16,TRBV28,CASSYENGGAYNEQFF
.,TRBJ2-3,14,TRBV14,CASSHTSSQDTQYF
.,TRBJ2-2,11,TRBV6-1,CASTSSGELFF
.,TRBJ2-1,14,TRBV13,CASATPSQYNEQFF
.,TRBJ2-5,18,TRBV28,CASSSTTRAGVHQETQYF
.,TRBJ2-1,15,TRBV28,CASSSRPTSYNEQFF
.,TRBJ1-3,12,TRBV5-4,CASSLLGNTIYF
.,TRBJ2-1,15,TRBV5-8,CASSLGQSSYNEQFF
.,TRBJ2-7,15,TRBV9,CASSVGSGSFNEQYF
.,TRBJ1-1,16,TRBV27,CASSFSPDVMNTEAFF
.,TRBJ2-3,15,TRBV27,CASSLWASATDTQYF
.,TRBJ2-7,12,TRBV29-1,CSVLTGGNEQYF
.,TRBJ2-6,15,TRBV28,CASRTGLSGANVLTF
.,TRBJ2-3,16,TRBV6-5,CASSSHAGGVTDTQYF